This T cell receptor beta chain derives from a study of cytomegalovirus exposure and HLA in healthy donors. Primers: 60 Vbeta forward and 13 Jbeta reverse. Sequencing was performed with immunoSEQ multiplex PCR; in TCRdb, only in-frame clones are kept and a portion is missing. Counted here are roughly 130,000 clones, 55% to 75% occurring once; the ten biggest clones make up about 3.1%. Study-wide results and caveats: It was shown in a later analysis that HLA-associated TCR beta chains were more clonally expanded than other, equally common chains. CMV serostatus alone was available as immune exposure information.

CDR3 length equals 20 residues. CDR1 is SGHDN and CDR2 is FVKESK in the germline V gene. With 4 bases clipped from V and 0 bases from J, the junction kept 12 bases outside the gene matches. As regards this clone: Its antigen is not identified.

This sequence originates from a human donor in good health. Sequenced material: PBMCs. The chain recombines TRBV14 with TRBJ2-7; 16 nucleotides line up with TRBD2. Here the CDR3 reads CASSRGGTSGRVLGSYEQYF. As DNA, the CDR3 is TGTGCCAGCAGCCGAGGAGGGACTAGCGGGAGGGTTTTGGGCTCCTACGAGCAGTACTTC.